The clone carrying this T cell receptor (beta chain) showed up just a few times. The antigen is not known. Library preparation for TCR beta used quantitative 5'-RACE with molecular barcodes. TCRdb recomputed calls from the 5' RACE reads with MiXCR, one row per CDR3 protein. Of a few hundred thousand distinct CDR3 sequences in the sample, under 12% were seen once. The source of the sample is a study of CD8 T cells in ankylosing spondylitis. The CDR3 covers 12 residues. Germline V gene data show CDR1 as MDHEN and CDR2 as SYDVKM. V was pared by 4 bases and J by 2 bases, with 6 bases between. Study-wide findings and caveats: Seemingly distinctive of ankylosing spondylitis blood was a TCR beta motif formed by eight highly homologous variants.

The material sequenced was blood, either unsorted or a sorted T cell fraction (not recorded which). The TCR sequence derives from a male donor with ankylosing spondylitis or in good health (not recorded which). The chain is built from TRBV28 and TRBJ2-7, with no clear D. The CDR3 nucleotides are TGTGCCAGCAGTTCACTCCCCTACGAGCAGTACTTC. Translation: CASSSLPYEQYF.